This T cell receptor beta chain is from a study of T cell repertoires in cytomegalovirus infection. TCRdb itself ran the reads through MiXCR, one entry per CDR3 protein. In the table there are 140,000 to 150,000 distinct CDR3 sequences, 32% of which are singletons. This clonotype was detected ten times or more. Its specificity is unknown. The germline gives CDR1 SGHTA, CDR2 FQGNSA. This CDR3 region has 11 residues. V was shortened by 4 bases and J by 8 bases, with 8 bases between the two germline ends. The sample here was CD8+ T cells from cultured PBMCs, taken from culture after CMV antigen stimulation. This clonotype was sampled from a human donor in good health (CMV status not recorded). Some clones in this sample may be carry-over from other donors' samples. V usage is TRBV7-2 and J usage is TRBJ1-2; D unresolved. The CDR3 DNA sequence: TGTGCCAGCAGCTCCGCCTGGGGCTACACCTTC. It is translated as CASSSAWGYTF.